These 22 T cell receptor beta chains share one sample of origin, sequenced in a study of blood T cells in healthy people across ages. Primers used in a second PCR of roughly 6 to 11 cycles were a sample-barcoded 5' primer and a J-beta primer mix. TCRdb reprocessed the 5' RACE reads with MiXCR, giving one entry per CDR3 protein. Among around 1.5 million distinct CDR3 sequences, 59% were seen once, and the ten largest hold approximately 7%. The sample was blood. Receptor source: a man younger than 35 in good health.

J is TRBJ2-7 and V is TRBV5-1; 9 nucleotides line up with TRBD1. V lost 0 bases, J lost 6 bases, and 10 bases stayed unmatched. The CDR3 extends over 16 amino acids. Germline V CDR1 and CDR2: SGHRS, YFSETQ. CDR3 in amino acids: CASSLAPGQGLVEQYF. The CDR3 nucleotides read TGCGCCAGCAGCTTGGCCCCGGGACAGGGTCTGGTCGAGCAGTACTTC.

This clonotype occurred a few times. J is TRBJ1-2 and V is TRBV4-1; D possibly corresponds to TRBD1 (5 bases). The germline V gene has CDR1 MGHRA and CDR2 YSYEKL. The CDR3 runs to 15 residues. The ends were cut back, 1 base at V and 3 bases at J, with 12 bases in the middle. Here the CDR3 reads CASSQGGSEYYGYTF. The CDR3 bases are TGCGCCAGCAGCCAAGGGGGGAGCGAGTACTATGGCTACACCTTC.

The chain joins TRBV11-1 to TRBJ1-1; D gene uncertain. CDR3 size: 13 residues. In germline, CDR1 is SGHAT, CDR2 FQDESV (reference sequence). V lost 8 bases and J 3 bases, leaving 13 bases between the germline ends. CDR3 nucleotides: TGTGCCAGCGGGCCGACACAATACACTGAAGCTTTCTTT. Translation gives CASGPTQYTEAFF.

This clonotype was recorded a few times. The CDR3 sequence is CSVESGGRSTFF. CDR3 sequence (DNA): TGCAGCGTTGAGTCCGGCGGCAGGAGCACTTTCTTT. The chain uses TRBV29-1 and TRBJ1-1, with D unresolved. The CDR3 is 12 residues long. CDR1 and CDR2 (germline): SQVTM, ANQGSEA. The V end lost 3 bases, the J end lost 12 bases, and 17 bases lay between the germline ends.

The chain has TRBV27 and TRBJ1-6; weak D call: TRBD1 (5 bases). V lost 3 bases and J 7 bases, leaving 16 bases between the germline ends. This CDR3 is built from 16 residues. Germline V lookup: CDR1 MNHEY, CDR2 SMNVEV (reference sequence). Written as DNA, the CDR3 is TGTGCCAGCAGTTTTGTCTCCGGGACCGCGAATTCACCCCTCCACTTT. This gives the protein CASSFVSGTANSPLHF.

The chain joins TRBV6-1 to TRBJ1-1, with 8 bases matching TRBD1. With V trimmed by 6 bases and J by 3 bases, 6 bases remained unmatched. CDR3 size: 14 residues. Germline lookup yields CDR1 MNHNS and CDR2 SASEGT. The CDR3 nucleotides are TGTGCCAGCAGGAACCAGGGGGCCTACACTGAAGCTTTCTTT. This codes for CASRNQGAYTEAFF.

This clonotype was seen more than once but under ten times. This sequence joins TRBV2 and TRBJ2-7, with 8 bases fitting TRBD2. Per germline, CDR1 SNHLY and CDR2 FYNNEI. CDR3 length equals 15 residues. The V gene end was trimmed by 7 bases and the J gene end by 6 bases; junction bases not matched to a gene: 14. CDR3 bases: TGTGCCAGCAATCGGGCAGGGAACCGGGAGGGCGAGCAGTACTTC. Amino acids: CASNRAGNREGEQYF.

The chain has TRBV4-1 and TRBJ2-1, with D unclear. Trimming left V 1 base short and J 4 bases short, with 5 bases between. The CDR3 spans 13 residues. In germline, CDR1 is MGHRA, CDR2 YSYEKL. The CDR3: CASSQVEYNEQFF. As DNA, the CDR3 is TGCGCCAGCAGCCAAGTGGAGTACAATGAGCAGTTCTTC.

V is TRBV27 and J is TRBJ1-1; a possible D gene is TRBD1 (5 bases). From germline, CDR1 is MNHEY and CDR2 SMNVEV (reference sequence). The CDR3 loop spans 13 amino acids. Trimming removed 11 bases at V and 8 bases at J, with 21 bases between. CDR3 in DNA: TGTGCCCGCCTTCAACATCTTAAGGGGGAAGCTTTCTTT. It yields the protein CARLQHLKGEAFF.

The CDR3 loop reads CASRPGSALQPQHF. The CDR3, as DNA: TGTGCCAGTCGTCCAGGGTCAGCGCTTCAGCCCCAGCATTTT. The J gene is TRBJ1-5, the V gene TRBV2, with a tentative D call TRBD1 (5 bases). The V gene's germline CDR1 is SNHLY and CDR2 FYNNEI. The CDR3 contains 14 residues. Trimming took 9 bases from V and 6 from J, leaving 18 bases between them.

V usage is TRBV9 and J usage is TRBJ2-5, with 11 nucleotides matching TRBD2. The J call may be wrong; the DNA end is better matched by TRBJ2-7. This CDR3 has 15 amino acids. Germline CDR1 and CDR2: SGDLS and YYNGEE. This CDR3 is CASSGASGGPYEQYF. For the CDR3, the DNA is TGTGCCAGCAGCGGCGCTAGCGGGGGGCCCTACGAGCAGTACTTC.

The genes are TRBV3-1 and TRBJ1-2; D is perhaps TRBD1 (6 bases). CDR1 is LGHDT, CDR2 YNNKEL, per germline (reference sequence). The CDR3 spans 16 residues. V was shortened by 5 bases and J by 4 bases, with 20 bases between the two germline ends. The CDR3 nucleotides read TGTGCCAGCAGCGCCACAACAGGGATCAGAGGCTATGGCTACACCTTC. It specifies CASSATTGIRGYGYTF.

The CDR3 nucleotides read TGCGCCAGCACAATCGGGCGCCGGATAAACACTGAAGCTTTCTTT. It specifies CASTIGRRINTEAFF. The chain employs TRBV5-1 and TRBJ1-1; D is uncertain. This CDR3 has 15 residues. Germline V gene sequence: CDR1 SGHRS, CDR2 YFSETQ. V lost 6 bases to trimming and J lost 2 bases, with 17 bases between them.

V usage is TRBV12-3 or TRBV12-4 and J usage is TRBJ2-3; D perhaps matches TRBD2 (6 bases). The CDR3 totals 16 residues. Trimming removed 7 bases from V and 2 bases from J, with 19 bases in between. The CDR3, as DNA: TGTGCCAGCACTCGAACGGGGGATATCCCCACAGATACGCAGTATTTT. This encodes CASTRTGDIPTDTQYF.

The J gene is TRBJ2-7, the V gene TRBV29-1; 7 positions match TRBD1. The V and J ends lost 2 bases and 3 bases, in that order; junction bases with no gene match: 7. The CDR3 totals 14 residues. Germline CDR1 and CDR2: SQVTM and ANQGSEA. Written as DNA, the CDR3 is TGCAGCGTTGAAAACAGGGGTCAGAGCTACGAGCAGTACTTC. Its translation: CSVENRGQSYEQYF.

This CDR3 is CSAAQANKQFF. CDR3 bases: TGCAGCGCCGCCCAAGCTAATAAGCAGTTCTTC. The J gene is TRBJ2-1, the V gene TRBV29-1; D ambiguous. CDR3 length: 11 amino acids. Between the trimmed V and J ends, which lost 7 bases and 11 bases, there was a span of 15 bases. Germline values: CDR1 SQVTM, CDR2 ANQGSEA.

This clonotype was seen a few times. J is TRBJ2-7 and V is TRBV12-5, with 9 bases lining up with TRBD2. Germline assignment: CDR1 LGHNT and CDR2 FRNRAP. CDR3 length: 17 amino acids. J gave up 3 bases and V 6 bases, and 15 bases lay outside the gene matches. The CDR3 sequence is CASGHPRVAGDNYEQYF. The CDR3 coding sequence is TGTGCTAGTGGCCACCCCCGGGTAGCGGGAGATAACTACGAGCAGTACTTC. Full variable domain (missing parts from reference TRBV12-5 and TRBJ2-7): DARVTQTPRHKVTEMGQEVTMRCQPILGHNTVFWYRQTMMQGLELLAYFRNRAPLDDSGMPKDRFSAEMPDATLATLKIQPSEPRDSAVYFCASGHPRVAGDNYEQYFGPGTRLTVT.

A few counts support this clonotype. The J gene is TRBJ2-4, the V gene TRBV5-1, with TRBD2 as a possible D gene (6 bases). This CDR3 region has 14 residues. Between the trimmed V and J ends, which lost 4 bases and 4 bases, there was a span of 12 bases. The germline V gene has CDR1 SGHRS and CDR2 YFSETQ. This chain's CDR3 is CASSVGGGKNIQYF. DNA for the CDR3: TGCGCCAGCAGCGTGGGAGGAGGGAAAAACATTCAGTACTTC.

A few counts support this clonotype. The chain links TRBV27 to TRBJ2-1; 9 bases map to TRBD2. CDR3 length equals 13 residues. CDR1 and CDR2 (germline): MNHEY, SMNVEV (reference sequence). The V gene end was trimmed by 8 bases and the J gene end by 4 bases; junction bases not matched to a gene: 3. The CDR3 region has the DNA TGTGCCAGCCGACTAGCGGTGTACAATGAGCAGTTCTTC. It specifies CASRLAVYNEQFF.

This clonotype was recorded once. V usage is TRBV11-2 and J usage is TRBJ2-5; no reliable D call. Germline-derived CDR1 and CDR2 are SGHAT and FQNNGV. Trimming took off 1 base at V and 11 bases at J, with 17 bases between the two ends. CDR3 length equals 14 residues. In nucleotides, the CDR3 is TGTGCCAGCAGCTTAGGTCTGGGTTCCAATGAGCAGTACTTC. It encodes CASSLGLGSNEQYF.

The rearrangement links TRBV20-1 to TRBJ2-3; TRBD2 is a possible D gene (6 bases). The germline CDR1 and CDR2 sequences are DFQATT and SNEGSKA (reference sequence). V dropped 3 bases and J dropped 2 bases, with 15 bases sitting between them. CDR3 length: 15 amino acids. In DNA form, the CDR3 reads TGCAGTGCTAGTGTTGGCGGGGTCTACACAGATACGCAGTATTTT. Amino acid sequence: CSASVGGVYTDTQYF.

The chain is built from TRBV13 and TRBJ1-1; D is unresolved. Trimming removed 4 bases from V and 2 bases from J, with 8 bases in between. This CDR3 has 13 residues. The germline gives CDR1 PRHDT, CDR2 FYEKMQ (reference sequence). CDR3 bases: TGTGCCAGCAGCTCCGATCCCAACACTGAAGCTTTCTTT. Translation gives CASSSDPNTEAFF.